One sample yielded the 18 T cell receptor beta chains listed below, sequenced in a study of CD8 T cells in Susac syndrome. When the RNA was reverse transcribed, random hexamers were used with an input of 0.5 to 1 ug. TCRdb ran MiXCR on the immunoSEQ multiplex PCR reads and lists one entry per CDR3 protein. The sample holds 150,000 or so distinct CDR3 sequences; approximately 95% are singletons and the top ten take 0.13% to 0.15%. Sample: CD4+ T cells from PBMCs. The receptor set was obtained from a human donor with Susac syndrome.

The chain couples TRBV20-1 to TRBJ2-3; 12 bases fit TRBD2. The germline CDR1 and CDR2 sequences are DFQATT and SNEGSKA (reference sequence). Trimming took 1 base from V and 0 from J; bases not matched to a gene: 8. There are 18 residues in the CDR3. The CDR3 region is CSARALAGGETSTDTQYF. In DNA form, the CDR3 reads TGCAGTGCTAGAGCGCTAGCGGGAGGGGAAACTAGCACAGATACGCAGTATTTT.

CDR3 sequence reads: CAWNVPSRADTQYF. The CDR3 DNA follows: TGTGCCTGGAATGTCCCTTCGCGGGCAGATACGCAGTATTTT. The rearrangement links TRBV30 to TRBJ2-3, with D perhaps TRBD2 (5 bases). V lost 4 bases to trimming and J lost 4 bases, with 15 bases between them. The CDR3 extends over 14 amino acids. CDR1 is GTSNPN and CDR2 is SVGIG in the germline V gene (reference sequence).

The chain has TRBV14 and TRBJ1-4; 9 nucleotides line up with TRBD1. Germline trimming cut 2 bases from V and 7 bases from J; bases unmatched to any gene: 5. The CDR3 totals 15 residues. Per the germline V gene, CDR1 is SGHDN and CDR2 is FVKESK. Here the CDR3 reads CASSQMGQGGEKLFF. CDR3 DNA sequence: TGTGCCAGCAGCCAAATGGGACAGGGCGGTGAAAAACTGTTTTTT.

The genes are TRBV5-1 and TRBJ2-7; D possibly corresponds to TRBD1 (6 bases). CDR3 length: 12 residues. With 4 bases removed from V and 2 bases from J, the gap between germline ends came to 7 bases. From germline, CDR1 is SGHRS and CDR2 YFSETQ. CDR3 in DNA: TGCGCCAGCAGCCGGGACACCTACGAGCAGTACTTC. Translated: CASSRDTYEQYF.

This clonotype was counted once. This chain joins TRBV20-1 and TRBJ2-3, with D possibly being TRBD2 (6 bases). V dropped 1 base and J dropped 4 bases, with 6 bases sitting between them. The CDR3 consists of 12 residues. The V gene's germline CDR1 is DFQATT and CDR2 SNEGSKA (reference sequence). The CDR3 nucleotides read TGCAGTGCTAGAGGACTAGCAGATACGCAGTATTTT. Residues: CSARGLADTQYF.

The chain recombines TRBV30 with TRBJ1-4; 7 bases line up with TRBD1. The CDR3 runs 15 residues. The germline V gene encodes CDR1 GTSNPN and CDR2 SVGIG (reference sequence). V shed 5 bases, J shed 0 bases, and the junction held 6 bases outside the gene matches. CDR3 nucleotides: TGTGCCTGGTCAAGGGGGCGAGCAACTAATGAAAAACTGTTTTTT. Protein product: CAWSRGRATNEKLFF.

The V gene is TRBV7-2, the J gene TRBJ2-5; D is ambiguous. Trimming cost V 5 bases and J 5 bases, with 12 bases left between them. The germline V gene encodes CDR1 SGHTA and CDR2 FQGNSA. The CDR3 covers 13 residues. CDR3 loop: CASSPQSSETQYF. CDR3 in DNA: TGTGCCAGCAGCCCGCAATCATCGGAGACCCAGTACTTC.

The chain couples TRBV7-2 to TRBJ1-2; D perhaps matches TRBD1 (6 bases). This CDR3 is built from 15 residues. The germline V gene encodes CDR1 SGHTA and CDR2 FQGNSA. V lost 6 bases to trimming and J lost 2 bases, with 16 bases between them. The CDR3 spells CASSLKAGGNYGYTF. The CDR3 DNA follows: TGTGCCAGCAGTCTGAAGGCTGGGGGCAACTATGGCTACACCTTC.

J is TRBJ1-5 and V is TRBV30; D unclear. The CDR3 is made up of 14 amino acids. The V and J ends lost 1 base and 3 bases respectively, with 10 bases between them. Germline values: CDR1 GTSNPN, CDR2 SVGIG (reference sequence). CDR3 in amino acids: CAWSADSPNQPQHF. The CDR3 coding sequence is TGTGCCTGGAGTGCGGACTCTCCCAATCAGCCCCAGCATTTT. Looking up the rest from reference TRBV30 and TRBJ1-5 gives the full variable domain: SQTIHQWPATLVQPVGSPLSLECTVEGTSNPNLYWYRQAAGRGLQLLFYSVGIGQISSEVPQNLSASRPQDRQFILSSKKLLLSDSGFYLCAWSADSPNQPQHFGDGTRLSIL.

The gene calls are TRBV27 and TRBJ1-2; maybe TRBD1 (6 bases). The V gene lost 2 bases and the J gene lost 5 bases, with 9 bases spanning the gap. The CDR3 has 13 amino acids. Germline V gene lookup returns CDR1 MNHEY and CDR2 SMNVEV (reference sequence). In DNA, the CDR3 is TGTGCCAGCAGTTTAGCAGGGGTATATGGCTACACCTTC. Its translation: CASSLAGVYGYTF.

The chain recombines TRBV20-1 with TRBJ2-7, with D maybe TRBD1 (6 bases). Deletions cut 3 bases from V and 6 bases from J, with 12 bases between. This CDR3 has 12 amino acids. The germline V gene encodes CDR1 DFQATT and CDR2 SNEGSKA (reference sequence). CDR3 DNA: TGCAGTGCTAGTGTACAGGGAATCGAGCAGTACTTC. Its translation is CSASVQGIEQYF.

This clonotype was observed once. This chain joins TRBV29-1 and TRBJ1-1; no firm D call. The CDR3 sequence is 13 residues long. Germline values: CDR1 SQVTM, CDR2 ANQGSEA. V shed 3 bases and J shed 8 bases, with 16 bases lying between them. The CDR3 DNA follows: TGCAGCGTTGAGCGGCGGGCTAACTGGGAAGCTTTCTTT. Encoded protein: CSVERRANWEAFF.

This clonotype was observed a few times. The rearrangement links TRBV7-2 to TRBJ2-1, with D maybe TRBD1 (5 bases). There are 12 residues in the CDR3. Germline V gene sequence: CDR1 SGHTA, CDR2 FQGNSA. The V and J ends lost 5 bases and 12 bases respectively, with 14 bases between them. The CDR3 spells CASSPIRRGQFF. CDR3 nucleotide sequence: TGTGCCAGCAGCCCTATACGTAGGGGGCAGTTCTTC.

This chain uses TRBV20-1 with TRBJ2-1; 9 positions match TRBD2. Per germline, CDR1 DFQATT and CDR2 SNEGSKA (reference sequence). The CDR3 totals 13 residues. Trimming took 6 bases from V and 7 from J; bases not matched to a gene: 7. Here the CDR3 DNA reads TGCAGTGCCCCGCGGGGGGGTCGTAATGAGCAGTTCTTC. Amino acids: CSAPRGGRNEQFF.

The V gene is TRBV19, the J gene TRBJ1-2; D possibly corresponds to TRBD1 (5 bases). With 9 bases removed from V and 2 bases from J, the gap between germline ends came to 10 bases. Germline V gene data show CDR1 as LNHDA and CDR2 as SQIVND (reference sequence). The CDR3 sequence is 12 residues long. CDR3 bases: TGTGCCAGCATGACAGTGAACTATGGCTACACCTTC. Amino acids: CASMTVNYGYTF.

The CDR3 region has the DNA TGTGCTAGTGGGATCGACAGGGGTCAACAGTATTTT. Translating gives CASGIDRGQQYF. V is TRBV12-5 and J is TRBJ2-3; 8 bases map to TRBD1. Per the germline V gene, CDR1 is LGHNT and CDR2 is FRNRAP. The CDR3 runs to 12 residues. After removal of 6 bases from V and 12 bases from J, the junction contained 8 bases not matched to a gene.

This chain joins TRBV20-1 and TRBJ1-1; no clear D. Trimming took off 3 bases at V and 3 bases at J, with 5 bases between the two ends. This CDR3 is 11 amino acids long. Looked up from germline, CDR1 is DFQATT and CDR2 is SNEGSKA (reference sequence). CDR3 loop: CSASRDTEAFF. The CDR3 DNA is TGCAGTGCTAGTAGGGACACTGAAGCTTTCTTT.

This chain links TRBV20-1 with TRBJ1-6, with D possibly being TRBD1 (5 bases). V lost 1 base, J lost 10 bases, and 11 bases lay in between. Germline loops: CDR1 DFQATT, CDR2 SNEGSKA (reference sequence). The CDR3 runs 13 residues. In DNA, the CDR3 is TGCAGTGCTAGAGCGGGACTGGAGTCACCCCTCCACTTT. Translated: CSARAGLESPLHF.